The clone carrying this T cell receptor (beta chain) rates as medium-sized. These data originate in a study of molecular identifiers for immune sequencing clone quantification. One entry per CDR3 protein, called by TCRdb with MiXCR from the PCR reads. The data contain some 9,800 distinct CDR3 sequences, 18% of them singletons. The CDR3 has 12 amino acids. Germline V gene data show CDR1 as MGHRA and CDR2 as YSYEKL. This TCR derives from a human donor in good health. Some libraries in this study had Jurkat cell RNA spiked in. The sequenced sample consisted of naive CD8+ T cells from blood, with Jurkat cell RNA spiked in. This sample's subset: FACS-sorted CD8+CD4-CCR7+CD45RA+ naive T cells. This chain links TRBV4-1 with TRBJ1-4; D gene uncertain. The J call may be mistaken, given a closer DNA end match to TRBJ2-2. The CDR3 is CASSQVGGELFF. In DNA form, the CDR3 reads TGCGCCAGCAGCCAAGTGGGGGGGGAGCTGTTTTTT.